In its sample, the clone carrying this TCR beta chain was seen a few times. Combining a sample-barcoded 5' primer with a J-beta primer mix, a second PCR ran for roughly 7 to 11 cycles. TCRdb redid the calling of the 5' RACE reads with MiXCR, one entry per CDR3 protein. The data show around 1,000,000 distinct CDR3 sequences, 35% to 40% seen once. This entry comes from a study of blood T cells in healthy people across ages. Per the germline V gene, CDR1 is SGHRS and CDR2 is YFSETQ. Trimming at V came to 7 bases and at J to 0 bases, leaving 0 bases not matched to a gene. The CDR3 has 13 residues. The material sequenced was blood. The origin of this receptor is a man younger than 30 in good health. V gene TRBV5-1 combines with J gene TRBJ1-1, with TRBD1 matching over 10 bases. Written as DNA, the CDR3 is TGCGCCAGCGGGACAGGGGTGAACACTGAAGCTTTCTTT. Protein: CASGTGVNTEAFF.